This T cell receptor beta chain originates from a study of CD8 T cells in ankylosing spondylitis. This clonotype was counted between two and nine times. MiXCR, applied by TCRdb to the 5' RACE reads, yields one record per CDR3 protein. The sample carries about 240,000 distinct CDR3 sequences, around 7.8% recorded once. CDR1 is SGHTA and CDR2 is FQGNSA in the germline V gene. The CDR3 sequence is 14 residues long. Trimming removed 0 bases at V and 0 bases at J, with 5 bases between. V gene TRBV7-2 combines with J gene TRBJ1-2, with D unclear. Sequenced sample: blood, either unsorted or a sorted T cell fraction (not recorded which). This sequence originates from a male donor with ankylosing spondylitis or in good health (not recorded which). CDR3 sequence: CASSLAQTNYGYTF. CDR3 nucleotides: TGTGCCAGCAGCTTAGCACAGACTAACTATGGCTACACCTTC.